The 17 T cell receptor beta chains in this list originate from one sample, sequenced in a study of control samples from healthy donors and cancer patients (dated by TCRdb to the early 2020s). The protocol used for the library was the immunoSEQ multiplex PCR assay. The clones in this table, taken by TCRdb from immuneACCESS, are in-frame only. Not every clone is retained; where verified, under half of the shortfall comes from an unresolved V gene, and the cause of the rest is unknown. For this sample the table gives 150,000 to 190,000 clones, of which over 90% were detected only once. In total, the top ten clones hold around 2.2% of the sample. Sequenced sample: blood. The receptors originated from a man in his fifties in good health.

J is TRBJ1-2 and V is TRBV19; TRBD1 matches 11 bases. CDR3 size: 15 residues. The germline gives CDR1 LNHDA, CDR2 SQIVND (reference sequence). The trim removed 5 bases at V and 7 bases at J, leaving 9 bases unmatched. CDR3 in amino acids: CASSLRPGTGGGYTF. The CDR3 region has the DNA TGTGCCAGTAGTCTCCGTCCCGGGACAGGGGGTGGCTACACCTTC.

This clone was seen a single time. The CDR3 DNA reads TGTGCCAGCAGTTCCCCACTAGCGAGGAGCTCCTACGAGCAGTACTTC. This codes for CASSSPLARSSYEQYF. The rearrangement links TRBV28 to TRBJ2-7; 7 bases align to TRBD2. Trimming cost V 4 bases and J 0 bases; bases outside gene matches: 9. This CDR3 has 16 residues. Germline lookup yields CDR1 MDHEN and CDR2 SYDVKM.

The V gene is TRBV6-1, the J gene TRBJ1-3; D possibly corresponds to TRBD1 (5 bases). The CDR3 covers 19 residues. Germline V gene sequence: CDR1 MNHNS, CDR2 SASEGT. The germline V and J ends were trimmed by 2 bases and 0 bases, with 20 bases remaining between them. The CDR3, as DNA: TGTGCCAGCAGTGAATGGGGCTGGGGCAGGATTAACTCTGGAAACACCATATATTTT. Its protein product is CASSEWGWGRINSGNTIYF.

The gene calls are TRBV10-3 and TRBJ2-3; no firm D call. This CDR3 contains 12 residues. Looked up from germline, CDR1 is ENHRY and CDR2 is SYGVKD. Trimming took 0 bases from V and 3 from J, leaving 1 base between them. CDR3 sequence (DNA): TGTGCCATCAGTGAGTCGACAGATACGCAGTATTTT. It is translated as CAISESTDTQYF.

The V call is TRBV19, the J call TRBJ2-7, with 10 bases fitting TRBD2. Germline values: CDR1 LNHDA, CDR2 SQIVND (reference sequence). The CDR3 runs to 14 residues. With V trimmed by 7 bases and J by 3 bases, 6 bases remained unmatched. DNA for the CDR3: TGTGCCAGTAACTCCGGGACTAGCGTCTACGAGCAGTACTTC. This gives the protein CASNSGTSVYEQYF.

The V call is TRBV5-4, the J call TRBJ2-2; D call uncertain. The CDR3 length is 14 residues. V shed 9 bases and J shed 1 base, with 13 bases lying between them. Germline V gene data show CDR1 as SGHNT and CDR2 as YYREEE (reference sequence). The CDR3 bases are TGTGCCACCCTGTCGTGGAAGAACACCGGGGAGCTGTTTTTT. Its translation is CATLSWKNTGELFF.

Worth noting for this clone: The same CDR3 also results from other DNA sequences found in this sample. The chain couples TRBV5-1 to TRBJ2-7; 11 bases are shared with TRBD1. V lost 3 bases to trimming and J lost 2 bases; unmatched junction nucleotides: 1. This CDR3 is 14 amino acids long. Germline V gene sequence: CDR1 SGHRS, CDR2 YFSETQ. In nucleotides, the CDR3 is TGCGCCAGCAGCTCGGGACAGGGGGCCTACGAGCAGTACTTC. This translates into CASSSGQGAYEQYF.

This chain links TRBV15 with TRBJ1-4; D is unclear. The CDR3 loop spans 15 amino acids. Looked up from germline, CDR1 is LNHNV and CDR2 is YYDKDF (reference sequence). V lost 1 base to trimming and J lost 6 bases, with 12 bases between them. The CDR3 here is CATSRGDRGDEKLFF. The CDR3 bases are TGTGCCACCAGCAGAGGAGATCGGGGAGATGAAAAACTGTTTTTT.

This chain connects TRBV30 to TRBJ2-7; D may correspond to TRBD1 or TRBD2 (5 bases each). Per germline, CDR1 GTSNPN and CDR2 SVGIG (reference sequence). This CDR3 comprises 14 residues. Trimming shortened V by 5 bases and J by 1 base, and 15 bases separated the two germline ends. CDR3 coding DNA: TGTGCCTGGGGCGACTGGGACGGATCCTACGAGCAGTACTTC. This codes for CAWGDWDGSYEQYF.

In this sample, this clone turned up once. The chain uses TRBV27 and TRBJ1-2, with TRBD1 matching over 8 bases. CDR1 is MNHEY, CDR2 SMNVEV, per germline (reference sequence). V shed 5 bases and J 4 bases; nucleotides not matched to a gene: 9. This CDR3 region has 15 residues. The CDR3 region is CASSPRTGQSYGYTF. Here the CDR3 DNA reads TGTGCCAGCAGTCCGCGGACAGGGCAGAGCTATGGCTACACCTTC.

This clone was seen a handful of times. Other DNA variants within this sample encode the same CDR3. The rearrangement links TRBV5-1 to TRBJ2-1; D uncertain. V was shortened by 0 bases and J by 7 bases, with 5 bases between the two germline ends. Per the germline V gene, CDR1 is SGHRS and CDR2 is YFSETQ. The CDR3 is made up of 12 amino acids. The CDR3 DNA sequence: TGCGCCAGCAGCTTGGCGGTTAATGAGCAGTTCTTC. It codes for CASSLAVNEQFF.

As DNA, the CDR3 is TGTGCCAGCAGTTATACTAGGCCCTCCTACGAGCAGTACTTC. The encoded protein is CASSYTRPSYEQYF. The rearrangement uses TRBV7-2 and TRBJ2-7; D may be TRBD2 (5 bases). The V end was cut by 6 bases, the J end by 0 bases, with 12 bases between. Germline CDR1 reads SGHTA; CDR2 reads FQGNSA. CDR3 length: 14 amino acids.

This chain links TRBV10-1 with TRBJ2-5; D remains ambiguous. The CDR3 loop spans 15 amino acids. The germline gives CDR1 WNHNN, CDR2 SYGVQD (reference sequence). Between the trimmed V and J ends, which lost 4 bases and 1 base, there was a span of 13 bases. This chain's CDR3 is CASSGGDGPQETQYF. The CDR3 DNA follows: TGCGCCAGCAGTGGAGGAGACGGACCCCAAGAGACCCAGTACTTC.

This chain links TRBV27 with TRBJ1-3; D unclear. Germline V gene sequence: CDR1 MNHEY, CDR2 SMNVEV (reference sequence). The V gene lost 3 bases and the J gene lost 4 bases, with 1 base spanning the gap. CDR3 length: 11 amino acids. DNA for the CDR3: TGTGCCAGCAGTTTGGGAAACACCATATATTTT. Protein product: CASSLGNTIYF.

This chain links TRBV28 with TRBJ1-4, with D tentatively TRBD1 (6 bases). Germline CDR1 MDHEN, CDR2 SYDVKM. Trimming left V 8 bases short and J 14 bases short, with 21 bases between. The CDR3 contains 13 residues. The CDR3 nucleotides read TGTGCCAGCCAGGACAGATTGATAACGGGGCTGTTTTTT. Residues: CASQDRLITGLFF.

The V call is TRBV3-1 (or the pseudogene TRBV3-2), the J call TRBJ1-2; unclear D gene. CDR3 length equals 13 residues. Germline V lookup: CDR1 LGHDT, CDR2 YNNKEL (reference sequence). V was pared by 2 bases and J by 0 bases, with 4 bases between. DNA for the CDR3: TGTGCCAGCAGCCAAACGCCTAACTATGGCTACACCTTC. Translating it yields CASSQTPNYGYTF.

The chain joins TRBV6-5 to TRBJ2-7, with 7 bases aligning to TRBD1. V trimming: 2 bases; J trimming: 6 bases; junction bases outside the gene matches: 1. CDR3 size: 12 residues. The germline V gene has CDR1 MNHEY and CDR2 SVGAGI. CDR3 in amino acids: CASSYDRVEQYF. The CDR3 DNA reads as TGTGCCAGCAGTTACGACAGGGTCGAGCAGTACTTC.